Below are 22 T cell receptor beta chains sequenced from a single sample in a study of T cells after yellow fever vaccination. Each CDR3 protein is one row after TCRdb ran MiXCR on the 5' RACE reads. The repertoire holds some 350,000 distinct CDR3 sequences, with about 4% as singletons. The specimen was PBMCs, collected 5 days after the yellow fever booster vaccination. The origin of the receptors is a young man who received the YFV17D yellow fever vaccine.

This clonotype was detected ten times or more. The genes are TRBV5-5 and TRBJ1-2; D possibly corresponds to TRBD1 (5 bases). Germline loops: CDR1 SGHKS, CDR2 YYEKEE (reference sequence). The length of the CDR3 is 14 residues. The V and J ends lost 7 bases and 4 bases respectively, with 17 bases between them. This chain's CDR3 is CASGMTAKIYGYTF. The CDR3 DNA reads as TGTGCCAGCGGGATGACAGCGAAAATCTATGGCTACACCTTC.

This clonotype has at least ten counts. The CDR3 protein is CASSLMGSPGELFF. For the CDR3, the DNA is TGTGCCAGCAGCTTAATGGGCTCCCCCGGGGAGCTGTTTTTT. The V call is TRBV7-2, the J call TRBJ2-2; D unclear. With 2 bases removed from V and 6 bases from J, the gap between germline ends came to 10 bases. Germline loops: CDR1 SGHTA, CDR2 FQGNSA. The CDR3 spans 14 residues.

This clonotype appeared a few times. This rearrangement joins TRBV7-6 to TRBJ2-7, with D possibly matching TRBD1 (5 bases). The V gene lost 1 base and the J gene lost 4 bases, with 11 bases spanning the gap. This CDR3 has 14 amino acids. Per the germline V gene, CDR1 is SGHVS and CDR2 is FNYEAQ. CDR3 bases: TGTGCCAGCAGCTTAGGACAGAGCCCATACGAGCAGTACTTC. It yields the protein CASSLGQSPYEQYF.

This clonotype showed up just a few times. The rearrangement links TRBV7-8 to TRBJ1-1; D ambiguous. V was shortened by 1 base and J by 3 bases, with 6 bases between the two germline ends. Germline lookup yields CDR1 SGHVS and CDR2 FQNEAQ. The CDR3 length is 13 residues. The CDR3 DNA reads as TGTGCCAGCAGCTTAGATTCGGACACTGAAGCTTTCTTT. This translates into CASSLDSDTEAFF.

This clonotype was counted only a few times. This chain links TRBV12-3 or TRBV12-4 with TRBJ1-3; the D is unclear. The CDR3 is 15 amino acids. V lost 6 bases and J 2 bases, leaving 14 bases between the germline ends. The CDR3 spells CASSPVRAAGNTIYF. CDR3 nucleotides: TGTGCCAGCAGCCCTGTTCGCGCGGCTGGAAACACCATATATTTT.

There are a few counts of this clonotype. This chain uses TRBV4-3 with TRBJ1-2; D perhaps matches TRBD1 (5 bases). Trimming pared 3 bases from V and 8 bases from J, leaving 13 bases between. Germline CDR1 and CDR2: LGHNA and YSLEER. The CDR3 is 13 amino acids. CDR3 sequence reads: CASSQQQGEGYTF. The DNA of the CDR3 is TGCGCCAGCAGCCAGCAGCAGGGAGAGGGCTACACCTTC.

There are many counts of this clonotype. The chain combines TRBV29-1 with TRBJ2-5; 7 bases are shared with TRBD2. J gave up 1 base and V 3 bases, and 14 bases lay outside the gene matches. The CDR3 extends over 17 amino acids. The germline V gene has CDR1 SQVTM and CDR2 ANQGSEA. CDR3 sequence (DNA): TGCAGCGTTGAGGGGGAATCTGACGGGGGGACCCAAGAGACCCAGTACTTC. Protein: CSVEGESDGGTQETQYF.

This clonotype was counted ten times or more. V is TRBV7-9 and J is TRBJ2-7, with D hard to call. Trimming stripped 0 bases from V and 3 bases from J, with 3 bases between. The CDR3 covers 12 residues. From germline, CDR1 is SEHNR and CDR2 FQNEAQ (reference sequence). The CDR3 DNA follows: TGTGCCAGCAGCTTAGCTGTCTACGAGCAGTACTTC. This sequence encodes CASSLAVYEQYF.

This clonotype was observed many times. The chain joins TRBV7-9 to TRBJ1-2; tentatively, D is TRBD1 (6 bases). The CDR3 covers 15 residues. Germline loops: CDR1 SEHNR, CDR2 FQNEAQ (reference sequence). The ends were cut back, 2 bases at V and 2 bases at J, with 12 bases in the middle. The CDR3, as DNA: TGTGCCAGCAGCTTAATGGAGGGGGAGAACTATGGCTACACCTTC. Amino acids: CASSLMEGENYGYTF.

This clonotype was counted at least ten times. The J gene is TRBJ2-7, the V gene TRBV5-1; 7 bases line up with TRBD1. CDR3 length equals 14 residues. V shed 0 bases, J shed 5 bases, and the junction held 5 bases outside the gene matches. Germline-derived CDR1 and CDR2 are SGHRS and YFSETQ. CDR3 protein: CASSLAGQAHEQYF. The CDR3 DNA follows: TGCGCCAGCAGCTTGGCTGGACAGGCTCACGAGCAGTACTTC.

This clonotype appeared many times. This chain uses TRBV7-9 with TRBJ1-4, with a possible D match to TRBD1 (5 bases). The CDR3 contains 15 residues. In germline, CDR1 is SEHNR, CDR2 FQNEAQ (reference sequence). The ends were cut back, 3 bases at V and 5 bases at J, with 13 bases in the middle. CDR3 amino acids: CASSFGGPQNEKLFF. In DNA form, the CDR3 reads TGTGCCAGCAGCTTTGGGGGACCCCAAAATGAAAAACTGTTTTTT.

This sequence joins TRBV7-2 and TRBJ2-5; the D gene is possibly TRBD2 (7 bases). V was pared by 4 bases and J by 2 bases, with 20 bases between. Germline CDR1 reads SGHTA; CDR2 reads FQGNSA. The CDR3 spans 17 residues. CDR3 amino acids: CASSSGLGGAQQETQYF. In DNA form, the CDR3 reads TGTGCCAGCAGCTCCGGGTTAGGGGGGGCCCAACAAGAGACCCAGTACTTC.

This clonotype was seen at least ten times. The chain has TRBV6-5 and TRBJ1-5; TRBD1 might be the D (6 bases). Germline V lookup: CDR1 MNHEY, CDR2 SVGAGI. Trimming shortened V by 5 bases and J by 7 bases, and 21 bases separated the two germline ends. The CDR3 spans 16 residues. This CDR3 reads CASSPGMGAKRQPQHF. The DNA for the CDR3 is TGTGCCAGCAGTCCGGGGATGGGGGCCAAGAGGCAGCCCCAGCATTTT.

The chain uses TRBV20-1 and TRBJ2-3, with 7 bases matching TRBD2. The germline CDR1 and CDR2 sequences are DFQATT and SNEGSKA (reference sequence). V gave up 4 bases and J gave up 7 bases; unmatched junction bases: 17. The CDR3 is made up of 16 amino acids. The chain's CDR3 is CSAKPLLAGVLYTQYF. DNA for the CDR3: TGCAGTGCTAAACCCCTTTTGGCGGGGGTGTTATATACGCAGTATTTT.

This clonotype has at least ten counts. The chain uses TRBV7-2 and TRBJ1-2; no firm D call. Germline CDR1 reads SGHTA; CDR2 reads FQGNSA. The CDR3 contains 13 residues. The V gene lost 1 base and the J gene lost 8 bases, with 11 bases spanning the gap. The CDR3 loop reads CASSLVLEIGYTF. The CDR3 DNA follows: TGTGCCAGCAGCTTAGTACTGGAAATAGGCTACACCTTC.

This clonotype turned up a few times. V and J are TRBV7-8 and TRBJ1-5; unclear D gene. CDR1 and CDR2 (germline): SGHVS, FQNEAQ. This CDR3 contains 15 residues. V was clipped by 0 bases and J by 0 bases, with 6 bases between them. Here the CDR3 reads CASSLAGFSNQPQHF. The CDR3 DNA follows: TGTGCCAGCAGCTTAGCAGGGTTTAGCAATCAGCCCCAGCATTTT.

This clonotype was seen at least ten times. The chain links TRBV5-1 to TRBJ2-2, with 9 bases matching TRBD1. Losses at the gene ends were 3 bases for V and 4 bases for J; bases not matched to a gene: 22. CDR1 is SGHRS and CDR2 is YFSETQ in the germline V gene. The CDR3 is 21 amino acids. The CDR3 reads CASSSFGTGRIGDSGTGELFF. The CDR3 nucleotides read TGCGCCAGCAGCTCCTTCGGGACAGGGCGAATCGGGGATAGCGGCACCGGGGAGCTGTTTTTT.

This rearrangement joins TRBV9 to TRBJ2-5; 9 bases line up with TRBD2. The CDR3 length is 15 residues. The V gene's germline CDR1 is SGDLS and CDR2 YYNGEE. J lost 5 bases, V lost 0 bases, and 5 bases had no gene match. CDR3 DNA: TGTGCCAGCAGCGTAGGCGGGGGGGCCTGGGAGACCCAGTACTTC. This codes for CASSVGGGAWETQYF.

There are a few counts of this clonotype. The chain recombines TRBV20-1 with TRBJ2-2; 8 bases match TRBD2. The germline V gene has CDR1 DFQATT and CDR2 SNEGSKA (reference sequence). The CDR3 loop spans 14 amino acids. V gave up 1 base and J gave up 6 bases; unmatched junction bases: 4. The DNA of the CDR3 is TGCAGTGCTAGAGCGGGGGGGCCGTCCGGGGAGCTGTTTTTT. This gives the protein CSARAGGPSGELFF.

This clonotype was observed a few times. This chain links TRBV27 with TRBJ2-1; a weak D match, TRBD1 (6 bases). The CDR3 runs 15 residues. V lost 3 bases, J lost 6 bases, and 15 bases lay in between. Germline CDR1 and CDR2: MNHEY and SMNVEV (reference sequence). The CDR3 spells CASSFGQGYFNEQFF. The CDR3 region has the DNA TGTGCCAGCAGTTTCGGGCAGGGGTATTTCAATGAGCAGTTCTTC.

This clonotype was counted only a few times. This chain links TRBV5-1 with TRBJ2-5, with a tentative D call TRBD2 (5 bases). The CDR3 consists of 13 residues. Germline CDR1 and CDR2: SGHRS and YFSETQ. Trimming stripped 4 bases from V and 4 bases from J, with 11 bases between. Here the CDR3 DNA reads TGCGCCAGCAGCGAAGGTGGAGGAGAGACCCAGTACTTC. Translating it yields CASSEGGGETQYF.

This clonotype was counted ten times or more. V gene TRBV12-3 or TRBV12-4 combines with J gene TRBJ2-6; 8 nucleotides line up with TRBD1. The V gene end was trimmed by 7 bases and the J gene end by 0 bases; junction bases not matched to a gene: 8. The CDR3 runs to 17 residues. CDR3 region: CASKQGQVSSGANVLTF. DNA of the CDR3: TGTGCCAGCAAGCAGGGACAGGTTAGCTCTGGGGCCAACGTCCTGACTTTC.